The 14 T cell receptor beta chains below all came from one sample that was sequenced in a study of OX40 agonist ivuxolimab in advanced cancers. The receptor library was made with the immunoSEQ multiplex PCR assay. Imported from immuneACCESS, the table was reduced by TCRdb to in-frame sequences with V and J called. These copies leave out some clones; in studies compared against another copy, an unresolved V gene accounts for under half, and the cause of the remainder is not known. Counted in this sample were fewer than 55,000 clones; 75% to 90% of them appeared once. In total, the top ten clones hold 0.69% of the sample. Sequenced material: CD4+ or CD8+ T cells sorted from blood, taken in a trial of the OX40 agonist ivuxolimab. These receptors were taken from an adult with an advanced solid tumor such as melanoma, head and neck, liver or kidney cancer.

This clone showed up just once. The chain links TRBV10-2 to TRBJ2-7, with D hard to call. Germline values: CDR1 WSHSY, CDR2 SAAADI. Trimming left V 2 bases short and J 2 bases short, with 7 bases between. The CDR3 length is 13 residues. The DNA for the CDR3 is TGCGCCAGCAGTGAGGGGGTACCCTACGAGCAGTACTTC. This sequence encodes CASSEGVPYEQYF.

The rearrangement uses TRBV6-1 and TRBJ2-3; D remains ambiguous. The length of the CDR3 is 11 residues. Germline V lookup: CDR1 MNHNS, CDR2 SASEGT. V lost 6 bases, J lost 1 base, and 2 bases lay in between. CDR3 sequence reads: CASRGTDTQYF. In DNA form, the CDR3 reads TGTGCCAGCAGAGGCACAGATACGCAGTATTTT.

This clone occurred once. This chain connects TRBV12-5 to TRBJ2-2; D is perhaps TRBD2 (5 bases). CDR1 LGHNT and CDR2 FRNRAP come from the germline V gene. The length of the CDR3 is 14 residues. V was trimmed by 7 bases and J by 0 bases, leaving 9 bases between them. CDR3 nucleotides: TGTGCTAGTGCCCCGGGAACGAACACCGGGGAGCTGTTTTTT. The encoded protein is CASAPGTNTGELFF.

The J gene is TRBJ2-7, the V gene TRBV6-5; no reliable D call. Between the trimmed V and J ends, which lost 5 bases and 3 bases, there was a span of 5 bases. There are 11 residues in the CDR3. Germline V gene sequence: CDR1 MNHEY, CDR2 SVGAGI. CDR3 loop: CASSGNYEQYF. CDR3 coding DNA: TGTGCCAGCAGTGGCAACTACGAGCAGTACTTC.

The rearrangement links TRBV27 to TRBJ2-7; a weak D match, TRBD1 (6 bases). With 6 bases removed from V and 0 bases from J, the gap between germline ends came to 15 bases. Germline V gene data show CDR1 as MNHEY and CDR2 as SMNVEV (reference sequence). The CDR3 is 15 amino acids. The CDR3 reads CASSPRGLPSYEQYF. In DNA form, the CDR3 reads TGTGCCAGCAGCCCCAGGGGTCTTCCCTCCTACGAGCAGTACTTC.

This chain uses TRBV6-5 with TRBJ1-2, with TRBD1 identical over 8 bases. Germline values: CDR1 MNHEY, CDR2 SVGAGI. This CDR3 is 15 amino acids long. V dropped 5 bases and J dropped 10; count of bases not matched to a gene: 15. Here the CDR3 reads CASSTGTGREQDYTF. CDR3 nucleotide sequence: TGTGCCAGCAGTACAGGGACAGGTCGGGAACAGGACTACACCTTC.

The CDR3 bases are TGTGCCAGTAGTATACCAGGGCGTAAAAACTATGGCTACACCTTC. Translation: CASSIPGRKNYGYTF. This rearrangement joins TRBV19 to TRBJ1-2; a possible D gene is TRBD1 (5 bases). Germline assignment: CDR1 LNHDA and CDR2 SQIVND (reference sequence). This CDR3 comprises 15 residues. With 2 bases removed from V and 2 bases from J, the gap between germline ends came to 12 bases.

The chain couples TRBV6-5 to TRBJ1-2, with 8 bases lining up with TRBD1. The CDR3 has 12 amino acids. V gave up 6 bases and J gave up 7 bases; unmatched junction bases: 4. Germline CDR1 is MNHEY and CDR2 is SVGAGI. Written as DNA, the CDR3 is TGTGCCAGCAGCCCACAGGGGGGTGGCTACACCTTC. Protein product: CASSPQGGGYTF.

The V call is TRBV5-1, the J call TRBJ2-7, with TRBD1 matching over 8 bases. Germline lookup yields CDR1 SGHRS and CDR2 YFSETQ. J lost 5 bases, V lost 0 bases, and 7 bases had no gene match. The CDR3 contains 15 residues. DNA of the CDR3: TGCGCCAGCAGCTTGGAAGGACAGGGATTAAACGAGCAGTACTTC. As protein: CASSLEGQGLNEQYF.

This clone was seen a single time. CDR3 amino acids: CASSPEASTDTQYF. The CDR3 DNA follows: TGTGCCAGCTCACCAGAGGCTAGCACAGATACGCAGTATTTT. The genes are TRBV18 and TRBJ2-3; D uncertain. With 2 bases removed from V and 0 bases from J, the gap between germline ends came to 6 bases. This CDR3 comprises 14 residues. Germline CDR1 and CDR2: KGHSH and LQKENI.

This clone was seen just once. V usage is TRBV5-6 and J usage is TRBJ2-7; D is perhaps TRBD2 (6 bases). The CDR3 extends over 13 amino acids. Between the trimmed V and J ends, which lost 6 bases and 5 bases, there was a span of 15 bases. CDR1 is SGHDT, CDR2 YYEEEE, per germline. This CDR3 reads CASNSGPRDEQYF. The DNA for the CDR3 is TGTGCCAGCAATAGCGGCCCTAGAGACGAGCAGTACTTC.

This chain links TRBV7-2 with TRBJ2-7, with TRBD2 identical over 9 bases. Trimming cost V 10 bases and J 0 bases; bases outside gene matches: 7. The V gene's germline CDR1 is SGHTA and CDR2 FQGNSA. The CDR3 has 14 amino acids. Here the CDR3 reads CATGLAGTSYEQYF. Here the CDR3 DNA reads TGTGCCACAGGGCTAGCGGGGACCTCCTACGAGCAGTACTTC.

The chain joins TRBV7-7 to TRBJ2-7; 7 nucleotides line up with TRBD2. Germline loops: CDR1 SSHAT, CDR2 FNYEAQ (reference sequence). J lost 2 bases, V lost 3 bases, and 7 bases had no gene match. This CDR3 has 15 residues. CDR3 protein: CASSLGGPGPYEQYF. The CDR3, as DNA: TGTGCCAGCAGCTTGGGAGGGCCCGGGCCCTACGAGCAGTACTTC.

V and J are TRBV19 and TRBJ1-2, with 7 bases aligning to TRBD1. The CDR3 sequence is 14 residues long. The ends lost 6 bases at V and 4 bases at J; junction bases unmatched: 8. Germline V lookup: CDR1 LNHDA, CDR2 SQIVND (reference sequence). CDR3 coding DNA: TGTGCCAGTAGCAGCCTGAGGGACAGCTATGGCTACACCTTC. Encoded protein: CASSSLRDSYGYTF.